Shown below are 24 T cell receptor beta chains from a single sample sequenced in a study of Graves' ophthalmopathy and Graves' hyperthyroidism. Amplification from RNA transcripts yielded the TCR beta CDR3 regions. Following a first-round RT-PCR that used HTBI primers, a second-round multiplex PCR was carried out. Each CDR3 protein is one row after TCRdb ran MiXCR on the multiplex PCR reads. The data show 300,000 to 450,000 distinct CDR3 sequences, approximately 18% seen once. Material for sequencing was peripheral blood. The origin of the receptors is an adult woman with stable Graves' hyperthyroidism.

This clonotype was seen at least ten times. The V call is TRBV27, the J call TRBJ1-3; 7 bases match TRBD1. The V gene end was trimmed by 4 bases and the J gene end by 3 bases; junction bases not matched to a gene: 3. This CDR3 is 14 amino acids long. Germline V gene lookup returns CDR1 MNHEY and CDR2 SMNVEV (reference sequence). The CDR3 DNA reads TGTGCCAGCAGTTCGACAGGGCGTGGAAACACCATATATTTT. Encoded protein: CASSSTGRGNTIYF.

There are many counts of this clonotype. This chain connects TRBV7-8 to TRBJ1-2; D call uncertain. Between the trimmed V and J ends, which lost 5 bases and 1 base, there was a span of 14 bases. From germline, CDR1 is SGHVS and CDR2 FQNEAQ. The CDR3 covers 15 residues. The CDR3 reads CASSPPDVNNYGYTF. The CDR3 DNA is TGTGCCAGCAGCCCGCCGGACGTGAATAACTATGGCTACACCTTC.

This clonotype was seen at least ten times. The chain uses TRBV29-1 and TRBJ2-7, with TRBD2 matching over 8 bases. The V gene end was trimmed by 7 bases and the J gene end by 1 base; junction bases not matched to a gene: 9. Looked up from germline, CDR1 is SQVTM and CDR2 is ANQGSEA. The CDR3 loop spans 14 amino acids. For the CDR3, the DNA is TGCAGCGCCACGACTAGCGTGGGGTCCTACGAGCAGTACTTC. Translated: CSATTSVGSYEQYF.

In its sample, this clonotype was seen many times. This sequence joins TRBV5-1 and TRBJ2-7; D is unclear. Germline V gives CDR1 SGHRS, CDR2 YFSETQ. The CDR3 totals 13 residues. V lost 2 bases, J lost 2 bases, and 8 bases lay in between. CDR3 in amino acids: CASSFEVAYEQYF. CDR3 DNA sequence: TGCGCCAGCAGCTTTGAGGTTGCCTACGAGCAGTACTTC.

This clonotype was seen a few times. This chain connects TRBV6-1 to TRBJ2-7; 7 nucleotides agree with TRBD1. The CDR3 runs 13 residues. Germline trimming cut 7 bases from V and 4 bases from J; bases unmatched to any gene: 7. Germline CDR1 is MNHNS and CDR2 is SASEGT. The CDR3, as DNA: TGTGCCAGCAACCCCGGACAGGATTACGAGCAGTACTTC. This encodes CASNPGQDYEQYF.

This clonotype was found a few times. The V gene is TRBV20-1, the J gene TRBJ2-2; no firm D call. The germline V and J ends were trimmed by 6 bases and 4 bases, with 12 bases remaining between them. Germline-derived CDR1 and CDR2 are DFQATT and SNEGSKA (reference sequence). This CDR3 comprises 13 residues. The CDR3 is CSARKVITGELFF. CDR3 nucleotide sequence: TGCAGTGCAAGGAAAGTAATCACCGGGGAGCTGTTTTTT.

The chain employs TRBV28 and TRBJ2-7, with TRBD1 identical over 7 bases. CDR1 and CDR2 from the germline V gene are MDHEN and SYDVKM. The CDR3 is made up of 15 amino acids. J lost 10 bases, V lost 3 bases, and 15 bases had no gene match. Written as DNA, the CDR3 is TGTGCCAGCAGTTTCATGTTGGTACAGGGGTCCGATCAGTACTTC. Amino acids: CASSFMLVQGSDQYF.

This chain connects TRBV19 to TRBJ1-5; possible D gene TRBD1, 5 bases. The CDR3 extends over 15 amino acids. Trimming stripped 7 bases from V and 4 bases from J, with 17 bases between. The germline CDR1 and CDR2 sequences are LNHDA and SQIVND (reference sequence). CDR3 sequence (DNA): TGTGCCAGTACCAATATCGGGGCACCAAATCAGCCCCAGCATTTT. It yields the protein CASTNIGAPNQPQHF.

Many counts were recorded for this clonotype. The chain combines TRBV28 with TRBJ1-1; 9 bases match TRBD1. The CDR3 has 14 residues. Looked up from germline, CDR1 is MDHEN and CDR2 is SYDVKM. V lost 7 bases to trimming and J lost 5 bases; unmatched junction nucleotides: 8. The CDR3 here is CASKTGGSNTEAFF. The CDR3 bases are TGTGCCAGCAAAACAGGGGGCAGTAATACTGAAGCTTTCTTT.

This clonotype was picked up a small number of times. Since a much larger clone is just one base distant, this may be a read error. CDR3 bases: TGTGCCAGCAGCCAAATAGCGAGCGGACAAGAGACCAAGTACTTC. The encoded protein is CASSQIASGQETKYF. This chain connects TRBV7-8 to TRBJ2-5; D is perhaps TRBD1 or TRBD2 (5 bases each). The CDR3 is made up of 15 amino acids. Per germline, CDR1 SGHVS and CDR2 FQNEAQ. Full variable domain (remainder filled in from reference TRBV7-8 and TRBJ2-5): GAGVSQSPRYKVAKRGQDVALRCDPISGHVSLFWYQQALGQGPEFLTYFQNEAQLDKSGLPSDRFFAERPEGSVSTLKIQRTQQEDSAVYLCASSQIASGQETKYFGPGTRLLVL.

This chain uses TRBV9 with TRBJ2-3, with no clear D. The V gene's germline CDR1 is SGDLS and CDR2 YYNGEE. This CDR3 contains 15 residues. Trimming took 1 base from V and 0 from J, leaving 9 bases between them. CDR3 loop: CASSVSRGSTDTQYF. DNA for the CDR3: TGTGCCAGCAGCGTAAGTAGAGGAAGCACAGATACGCAGTATTTT.

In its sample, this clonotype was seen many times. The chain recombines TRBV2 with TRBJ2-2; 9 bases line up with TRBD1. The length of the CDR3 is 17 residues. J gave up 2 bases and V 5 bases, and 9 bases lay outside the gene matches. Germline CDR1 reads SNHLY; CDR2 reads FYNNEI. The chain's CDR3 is CASSRDRAVINTGELFF. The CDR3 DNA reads TGTGCCAGCAGTCGGGACAGGGCCGTAATCAACACCGGGGAGCTGTTTTTT.

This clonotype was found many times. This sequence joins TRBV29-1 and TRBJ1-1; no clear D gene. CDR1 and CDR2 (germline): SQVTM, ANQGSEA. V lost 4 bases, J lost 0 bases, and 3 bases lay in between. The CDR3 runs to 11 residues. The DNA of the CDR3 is TGCAGCGTTGTGGTGAACACTGAAGCTTTCTTT. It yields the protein CSVVVNTEAFF.

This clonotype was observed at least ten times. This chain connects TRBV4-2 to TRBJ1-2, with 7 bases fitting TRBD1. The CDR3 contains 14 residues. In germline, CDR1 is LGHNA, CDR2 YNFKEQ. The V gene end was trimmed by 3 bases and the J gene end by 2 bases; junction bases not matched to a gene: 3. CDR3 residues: CASSQPTGNYGYTF. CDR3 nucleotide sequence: TGTGCCAGCAGCCAGCCGACAGGGAACTATGGCTACACCTTC.

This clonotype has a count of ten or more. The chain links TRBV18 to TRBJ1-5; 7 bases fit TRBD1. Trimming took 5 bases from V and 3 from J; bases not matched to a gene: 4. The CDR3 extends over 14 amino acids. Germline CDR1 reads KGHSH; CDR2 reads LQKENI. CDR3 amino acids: CASSGTDNNQPQHF. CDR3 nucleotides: TGTGCCAGCTCAGGGACAGATAACAATCAGCCCCAGCATTTT.

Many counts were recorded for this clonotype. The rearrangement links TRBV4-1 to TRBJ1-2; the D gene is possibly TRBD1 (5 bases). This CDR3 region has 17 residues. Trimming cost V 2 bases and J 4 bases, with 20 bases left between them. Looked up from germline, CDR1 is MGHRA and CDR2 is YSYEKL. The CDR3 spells CASSQSIWDSGPYGYTF. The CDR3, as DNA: TGCGCCAGCAGCCAAAGCATATGGGACTCTGGGCCCTATGGCTACACCTTC.

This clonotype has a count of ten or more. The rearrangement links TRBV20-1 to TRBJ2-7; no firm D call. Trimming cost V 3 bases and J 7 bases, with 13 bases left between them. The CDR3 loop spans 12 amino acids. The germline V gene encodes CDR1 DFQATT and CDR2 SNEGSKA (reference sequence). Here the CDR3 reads CSASWGLPEQYF. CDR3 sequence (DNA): TGCAGTGCTAGTTGGGGTCTTCCTGAGCAGTACTTC.

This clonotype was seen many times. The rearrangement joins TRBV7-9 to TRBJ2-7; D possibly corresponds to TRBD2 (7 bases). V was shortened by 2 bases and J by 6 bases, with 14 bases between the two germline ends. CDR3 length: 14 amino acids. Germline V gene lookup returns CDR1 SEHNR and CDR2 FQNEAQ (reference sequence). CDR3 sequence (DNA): TGTGCCAGCAGCTTAACGGGGGGCTGGGGCGAGCAGTACTTC. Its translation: CASSLTGGWGEQYF.

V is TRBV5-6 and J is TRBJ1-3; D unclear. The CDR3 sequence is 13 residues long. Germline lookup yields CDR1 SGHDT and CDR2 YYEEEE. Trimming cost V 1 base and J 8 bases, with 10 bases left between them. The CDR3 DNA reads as TGTGCCAGCAGCTTGTACGGCTGGGACACCATATATTTT. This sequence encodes CASSLYGWDTIYF.

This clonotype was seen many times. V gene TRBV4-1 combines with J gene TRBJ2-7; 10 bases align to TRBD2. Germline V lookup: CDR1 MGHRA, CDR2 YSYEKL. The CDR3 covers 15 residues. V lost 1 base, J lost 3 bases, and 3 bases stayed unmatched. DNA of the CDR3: TGCGCCAGCAGCCAAGCGGCTAGCGGGAGCTACGAGCAGTACTTC. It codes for CASSQAASGSYEQYF.

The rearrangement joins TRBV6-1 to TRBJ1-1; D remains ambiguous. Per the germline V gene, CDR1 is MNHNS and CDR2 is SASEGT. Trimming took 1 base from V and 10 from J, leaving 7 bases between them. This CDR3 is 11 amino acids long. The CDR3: CASSEDMGAFF. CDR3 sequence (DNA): TGTGCCAGCAGTGAAGATATGGGAGCTTTCTTT.

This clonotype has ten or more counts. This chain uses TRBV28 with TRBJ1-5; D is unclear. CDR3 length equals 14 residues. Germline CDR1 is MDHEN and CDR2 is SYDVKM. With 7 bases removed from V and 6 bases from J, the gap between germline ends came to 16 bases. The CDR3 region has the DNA TGTGCCAGCATCCCTAAGGTCTTGGGTCAGCCCCAGCATTTT. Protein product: CASIPKVLGQPQHF.

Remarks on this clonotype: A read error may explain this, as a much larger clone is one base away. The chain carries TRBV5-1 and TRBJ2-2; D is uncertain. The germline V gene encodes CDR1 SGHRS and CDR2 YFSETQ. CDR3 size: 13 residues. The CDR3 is CTSSIVDTGELFF. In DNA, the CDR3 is TGCACCAGCAGCATAGTGGACACCGGGGAGCTGTTTTTT.

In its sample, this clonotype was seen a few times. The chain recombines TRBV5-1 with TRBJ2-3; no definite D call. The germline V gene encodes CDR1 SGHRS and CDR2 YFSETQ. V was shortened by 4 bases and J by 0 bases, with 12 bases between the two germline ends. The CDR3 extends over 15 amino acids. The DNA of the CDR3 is TGCGCCAGCAGCACCGGGCCTCGGAGCACAGATACGCAGTATTTT. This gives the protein CASSTGPRSTDTQYF.